This T cell receptor (beta chain) was identified during a study of PD-L1 blockade in urothelial cancer. This clone has more than one count but fewer than ten. Using immunoSEQ multiplex PCR, the repertoire was profiled, and TCRdb retains in-frame clones only, with some absent. The sample shows about 35,000 clones, more than 35% of them seen only once. The CDR3 covers 15 residues. The germline V gene has CDR1 SNHLY and CDR2 FYNNEI. The germline V and J ends were trimmed by 7 bases and 6 bases, with 20 bases remaining between them. The chain is built from TRBV2 and TRBJ2-3; D remains unclear. The specimen was tumor tissue, collected before atezolizumab (anti-PD-L1) treatment. The sequence was obtained from a man aged 55 to 70 with urothelial cancer. The CDR3: CASTSPSRPSDTQYF. CDR3 sequence (DNA): TGTGCCAGCACGAGTCCTTCCAGGCCGTCTGATACGCAGTATTTT.